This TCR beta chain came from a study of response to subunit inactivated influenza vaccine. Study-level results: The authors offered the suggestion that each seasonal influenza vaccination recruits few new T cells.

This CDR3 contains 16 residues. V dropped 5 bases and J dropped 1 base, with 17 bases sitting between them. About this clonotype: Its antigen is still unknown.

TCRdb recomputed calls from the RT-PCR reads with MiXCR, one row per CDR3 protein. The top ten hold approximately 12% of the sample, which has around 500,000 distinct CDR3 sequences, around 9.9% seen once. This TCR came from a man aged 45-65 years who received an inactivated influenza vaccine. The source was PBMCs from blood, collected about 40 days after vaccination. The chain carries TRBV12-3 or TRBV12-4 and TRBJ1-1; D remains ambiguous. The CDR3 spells CASSPPGRLKNTEAFF. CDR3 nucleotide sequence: TGTGCCAGCAGTCCCCCCGGCAGGCTAAAGAACACTGAAGCTTTCTTT.